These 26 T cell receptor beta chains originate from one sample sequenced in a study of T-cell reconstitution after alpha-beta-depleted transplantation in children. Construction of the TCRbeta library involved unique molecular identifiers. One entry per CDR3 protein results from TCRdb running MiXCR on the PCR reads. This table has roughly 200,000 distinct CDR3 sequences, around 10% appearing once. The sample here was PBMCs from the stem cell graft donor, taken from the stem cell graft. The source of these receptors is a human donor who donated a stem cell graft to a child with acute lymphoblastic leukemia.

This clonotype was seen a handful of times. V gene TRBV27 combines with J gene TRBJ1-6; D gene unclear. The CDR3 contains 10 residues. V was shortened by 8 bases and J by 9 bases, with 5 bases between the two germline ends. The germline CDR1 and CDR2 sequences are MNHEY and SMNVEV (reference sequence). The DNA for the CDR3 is TGTGCCAGCGGACTTTCACCCCTCCACTTT. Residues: CASGLSPLHF.

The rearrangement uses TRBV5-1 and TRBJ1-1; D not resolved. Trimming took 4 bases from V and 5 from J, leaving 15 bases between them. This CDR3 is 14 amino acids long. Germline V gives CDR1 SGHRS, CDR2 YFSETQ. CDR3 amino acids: CASSLGSRETEAFF. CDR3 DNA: TGCGCCAGCAGCCTGGGGTCCCGGGAGACTGAAGCTTTCTTT.

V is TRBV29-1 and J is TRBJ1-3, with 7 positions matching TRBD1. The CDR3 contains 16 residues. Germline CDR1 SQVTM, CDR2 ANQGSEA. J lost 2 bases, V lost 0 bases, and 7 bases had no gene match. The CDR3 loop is CSVEEPLTGAGNTIYF. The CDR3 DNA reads TGCAGCGTTGAAGAACCACTCACAGGGGCTGGAAACACCATATATTTT. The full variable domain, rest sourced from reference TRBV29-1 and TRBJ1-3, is SAVISQKPSRDICQRGTSLTIQCQVDSQVTMMFWYRQQPGQSLTLIATANQGSEATYESGFVIDKFPISRPNLTFSTLTVSNMSPEDSSIYLCSVEEPLTGAGNTIYFGEGSWLTVV.

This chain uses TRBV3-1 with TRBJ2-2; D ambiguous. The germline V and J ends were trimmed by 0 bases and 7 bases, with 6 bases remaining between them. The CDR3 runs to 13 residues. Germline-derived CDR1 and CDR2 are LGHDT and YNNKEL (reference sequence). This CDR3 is CASSQEGFGELFF. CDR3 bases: TGTGCCAGCAGCCAAGAGGGTTTCGGGGAGCTGTTTTTT.

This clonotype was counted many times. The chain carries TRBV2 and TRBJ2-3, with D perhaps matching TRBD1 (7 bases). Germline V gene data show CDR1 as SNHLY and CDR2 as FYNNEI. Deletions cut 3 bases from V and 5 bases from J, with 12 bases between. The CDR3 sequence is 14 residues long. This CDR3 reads CASSDQGGGDTQYF. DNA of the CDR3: TGTGCCAGCAGTGACCAGGGGGGAGGAGATACGCAGTATTTT.

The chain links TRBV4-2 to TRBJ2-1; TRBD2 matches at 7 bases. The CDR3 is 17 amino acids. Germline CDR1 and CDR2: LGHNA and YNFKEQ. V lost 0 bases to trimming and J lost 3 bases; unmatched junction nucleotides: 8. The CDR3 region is CASSQDYRGGDYNEQFF. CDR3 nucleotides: TGTGCCAGCAGCCAAGATTATCGCGGGGGAGACTACAATGAGCAGTTCTTC.

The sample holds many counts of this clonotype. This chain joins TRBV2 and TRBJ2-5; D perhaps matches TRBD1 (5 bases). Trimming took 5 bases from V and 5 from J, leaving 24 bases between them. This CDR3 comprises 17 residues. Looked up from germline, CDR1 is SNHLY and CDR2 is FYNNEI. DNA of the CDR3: TGTGCCAGCAGTAAGGACAAAATACCTCCTCTCGCGGAGACCCAGTACTTC. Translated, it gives CASSKDKIPPLAETQYF.

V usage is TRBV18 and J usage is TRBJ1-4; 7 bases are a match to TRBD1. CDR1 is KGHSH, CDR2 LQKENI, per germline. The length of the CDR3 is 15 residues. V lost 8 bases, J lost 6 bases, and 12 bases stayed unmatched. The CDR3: CASPRDSRVDEKLFF. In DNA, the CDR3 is TGTGCCAGCCCCCGGGACAGTCGGGTAGATGAAAAACTGTTTTTT.

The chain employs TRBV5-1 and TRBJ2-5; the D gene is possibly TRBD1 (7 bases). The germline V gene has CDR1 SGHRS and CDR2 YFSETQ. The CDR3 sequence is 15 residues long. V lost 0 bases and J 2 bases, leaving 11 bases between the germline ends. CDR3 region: CASSLDQGGQETQYF. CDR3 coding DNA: TGCGCCAGCAGCTTGGATCAGGGGGGACAAGAGACCCAGTACTTC.

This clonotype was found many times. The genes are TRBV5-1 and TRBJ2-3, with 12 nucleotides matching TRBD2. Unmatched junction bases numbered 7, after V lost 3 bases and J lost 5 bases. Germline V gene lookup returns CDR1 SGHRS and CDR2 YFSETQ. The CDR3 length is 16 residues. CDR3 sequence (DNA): TGCGCCAGCAGCTACTCGACTAGCGGGGGTGAAGATACGCAGTATTTT. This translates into CASSYSTSGGEDTQYF.

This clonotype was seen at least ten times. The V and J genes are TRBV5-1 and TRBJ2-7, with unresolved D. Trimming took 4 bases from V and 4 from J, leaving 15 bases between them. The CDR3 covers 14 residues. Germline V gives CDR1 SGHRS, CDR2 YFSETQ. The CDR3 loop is CASSASPMGYEQYF. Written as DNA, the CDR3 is TGCGCCAGCAGCGCGAGCCCCATGGGATACGAGCAGTACTTC.

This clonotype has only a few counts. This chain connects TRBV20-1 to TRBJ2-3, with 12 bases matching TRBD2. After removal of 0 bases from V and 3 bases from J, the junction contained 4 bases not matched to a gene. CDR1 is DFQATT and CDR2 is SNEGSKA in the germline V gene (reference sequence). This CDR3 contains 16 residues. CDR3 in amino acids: CSARDWGLAGTDTQYF. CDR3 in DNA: TGCAGTGCTAGAGATTGGGGACTAGCGGGTACAGATACGCAGTATTTT.

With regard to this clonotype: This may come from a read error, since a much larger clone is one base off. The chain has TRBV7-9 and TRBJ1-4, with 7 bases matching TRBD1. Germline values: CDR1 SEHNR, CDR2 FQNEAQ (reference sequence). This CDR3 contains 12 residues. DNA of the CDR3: TGTTCCGGAGGGACAGAAGTGGAAAAACTGTTTTTT. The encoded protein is CSGGTEVEKLFF.

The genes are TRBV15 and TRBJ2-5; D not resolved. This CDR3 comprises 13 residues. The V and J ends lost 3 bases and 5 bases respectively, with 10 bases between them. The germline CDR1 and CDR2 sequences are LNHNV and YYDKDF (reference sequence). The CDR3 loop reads CATSRAPQETQYF. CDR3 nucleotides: TGTGCCACCAGCAGGGCCCCTCAGGAGACCCAGTACTTC.

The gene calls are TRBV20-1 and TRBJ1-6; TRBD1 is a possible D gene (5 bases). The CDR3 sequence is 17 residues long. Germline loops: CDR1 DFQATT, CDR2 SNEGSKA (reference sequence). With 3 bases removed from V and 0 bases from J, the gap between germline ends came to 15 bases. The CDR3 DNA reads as TGCAGTGCTAGGGCCTCGTGGGGGAGCTCCTATAATTCACCCCTCCACTTT. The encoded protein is CSARASWGSSYNSPLHF.

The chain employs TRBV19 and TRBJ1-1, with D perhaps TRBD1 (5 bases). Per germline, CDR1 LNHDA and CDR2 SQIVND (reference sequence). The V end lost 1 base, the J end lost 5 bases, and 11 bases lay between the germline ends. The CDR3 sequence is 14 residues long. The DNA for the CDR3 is TGTGCCAGTAGTATAGTAGGGGATGAGACTGAAGCTTTCTTT. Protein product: CASSIVGDETEAFF.

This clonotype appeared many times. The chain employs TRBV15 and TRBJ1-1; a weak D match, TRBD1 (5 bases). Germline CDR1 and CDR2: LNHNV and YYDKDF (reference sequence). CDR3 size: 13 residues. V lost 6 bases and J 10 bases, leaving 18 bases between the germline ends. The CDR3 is CATSMGGLVSAFF. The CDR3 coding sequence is TGTGCCACCAGTATGGGGGGATTGGTATCAGCTTTCTTT.

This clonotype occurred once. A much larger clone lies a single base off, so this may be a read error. The chain's CDR3 is CASSFLASMHTEAFF. In nucleotides, the CDR3 is TGCGCCAGCAGCTTCTTGGCCTCGATGCACACTGAAGCTTTCTTT. V usage is TRBV5-1 and J usage is TRBJ1-1; D unresolved. The CDR3 contains 15 residues. In germline, CDR1 is SGHRS, CDR2 YFSETQ. V lost 2 bases to trimming and J lost 3 bases, with 14 bases between them. The full variable domain, its missing parts supplied by reference TRBV5-1 and TRBJ1-1, is KAGVTQTPRYLIKTRGQQVTLSCSPISGHRSVSWYQQTPGQGLQFLFEYFSETQRNKGNFPGRFSGRQFSNSRSEMNVSTLELGDSALYLCASSFLASMHTEAFFGQGTRLTVV.

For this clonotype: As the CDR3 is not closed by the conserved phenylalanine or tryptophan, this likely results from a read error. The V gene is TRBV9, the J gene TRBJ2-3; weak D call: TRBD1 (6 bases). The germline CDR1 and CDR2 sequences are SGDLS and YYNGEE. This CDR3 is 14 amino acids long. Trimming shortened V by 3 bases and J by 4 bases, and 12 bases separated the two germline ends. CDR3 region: CASSGWGRADTQYC. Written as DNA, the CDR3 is TGTGCCAGCAGCGGATGGGGGCGTGCAGATACGCAGTATTGT.

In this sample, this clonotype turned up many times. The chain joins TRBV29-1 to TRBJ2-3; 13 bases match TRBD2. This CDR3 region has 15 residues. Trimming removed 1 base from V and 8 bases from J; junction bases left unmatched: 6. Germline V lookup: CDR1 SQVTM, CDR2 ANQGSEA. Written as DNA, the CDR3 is TGCAGCGTTGAAGTAGGGACTAGCGGGGACGGTACGCAGTATTTT. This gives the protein CSVEVGTSGDGTQYF.

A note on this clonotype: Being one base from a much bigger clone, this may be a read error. Written as DNA, the CDR3 is TGTGCCAGCAGCTCCGAGGCCAGTAAAGGGACCCAGTACTTC. Protein sequence: CASSSEASKGTQYF. The chain couples TRBV7-8 to TRBJ2-5; D gene uncertain. Trimming shortened V by 4 bases and J by 7 bases, and 16 bases separated the two germline ends. The germline gives CDR1 SGHVS, CDR2 FQNEAQ. There are 14 residues in the CDR3.

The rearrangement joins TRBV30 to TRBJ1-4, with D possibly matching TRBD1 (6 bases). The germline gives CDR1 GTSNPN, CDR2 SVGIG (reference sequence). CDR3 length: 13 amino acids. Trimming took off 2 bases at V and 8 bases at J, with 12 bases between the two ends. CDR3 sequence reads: CAWSPQGNEKLFF. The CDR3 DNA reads TGTGCCTGGAGTCCACAGGGTAACGAAAAACTGTTTTTT.

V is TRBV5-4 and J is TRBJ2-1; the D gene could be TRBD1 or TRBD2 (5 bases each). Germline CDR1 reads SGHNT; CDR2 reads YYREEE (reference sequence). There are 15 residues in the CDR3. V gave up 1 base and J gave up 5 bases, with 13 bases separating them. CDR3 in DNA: TGTGCCAGCAGCTTGTATGGGGACGGCAACAATGAGCAGTTCTTC. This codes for CASSLYGDGNNEQFF.

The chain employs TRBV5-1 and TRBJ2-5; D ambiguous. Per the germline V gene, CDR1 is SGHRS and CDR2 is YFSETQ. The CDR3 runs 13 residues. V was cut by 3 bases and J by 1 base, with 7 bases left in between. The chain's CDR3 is CASSSATQETQYF. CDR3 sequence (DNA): TGCGCCAGCAGCTCAGCGACCCAAGAGACCCAGTACTTC.

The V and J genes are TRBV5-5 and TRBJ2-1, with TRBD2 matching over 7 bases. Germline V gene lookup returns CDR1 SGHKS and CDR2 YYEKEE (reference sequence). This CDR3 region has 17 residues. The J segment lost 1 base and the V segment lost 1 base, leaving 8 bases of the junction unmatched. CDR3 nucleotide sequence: TGTGCCAGCAGCTTGTTCTCTGCGGGGGTTTCCTACAATGAGCAGTTCTTC. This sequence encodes CASSLFSAGVSYNEQFF.

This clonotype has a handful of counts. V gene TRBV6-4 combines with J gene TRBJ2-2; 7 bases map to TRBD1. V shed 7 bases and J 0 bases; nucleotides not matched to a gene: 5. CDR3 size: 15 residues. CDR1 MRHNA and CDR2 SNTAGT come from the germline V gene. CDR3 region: CASTRDSSNTGELFF. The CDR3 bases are TGTGCCAGCACCCGGGACAGCTCGAACACCGGGGAGCTGTTTTTT.